This paragraph reports one TCR beta chain. TCRdb analysed the 5' RACE reads with MiXCR anew, one entry per CDR3 protein. The sample shows approximately 500,000 distinct CDR3 sequences, approximately 24% of them seen only once. This specimen belongs to a study of identical twins. Germline values: CDR1 SGDLS, CDR2 YYNGEE. After removal of 2 bases from V and 1 base from J, the junction contained 8 bases not matched to a gene. The CDR3 extends over 16 amino acids. These data were also reused for a study on T cells expressing NK-cell markers.

This sequence joins TRBV9 and TRBJ2-5, with 7 positions matching TRBD2. This sequence originates from a woman aged 18-30 years in good health. The material sequenced was CD4+ T cells sorted from blood. DNA of the CDR3: TGTGCCAGCAGCGTTGGGGGGGAGGTACGCCAAGAGACCCAGTACTTC. It encodes CASSVGGEVRQETQYF.